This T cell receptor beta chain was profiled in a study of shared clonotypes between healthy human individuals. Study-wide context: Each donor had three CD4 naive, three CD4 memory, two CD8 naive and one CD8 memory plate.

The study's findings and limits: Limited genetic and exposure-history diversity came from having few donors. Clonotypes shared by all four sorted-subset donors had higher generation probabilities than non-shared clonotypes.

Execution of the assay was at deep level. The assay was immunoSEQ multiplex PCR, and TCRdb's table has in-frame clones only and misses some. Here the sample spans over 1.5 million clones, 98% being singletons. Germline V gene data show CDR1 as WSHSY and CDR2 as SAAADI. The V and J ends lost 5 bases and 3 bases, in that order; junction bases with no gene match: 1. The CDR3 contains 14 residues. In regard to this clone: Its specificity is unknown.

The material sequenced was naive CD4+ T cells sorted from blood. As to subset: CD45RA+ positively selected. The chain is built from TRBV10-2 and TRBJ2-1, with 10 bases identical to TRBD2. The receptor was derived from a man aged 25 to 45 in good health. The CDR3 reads CASSRTSGYNEQFF. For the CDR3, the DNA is TGCGCCAGCAGTAGGACTAGCGGCTACAATGAGCAGTTCTTC.